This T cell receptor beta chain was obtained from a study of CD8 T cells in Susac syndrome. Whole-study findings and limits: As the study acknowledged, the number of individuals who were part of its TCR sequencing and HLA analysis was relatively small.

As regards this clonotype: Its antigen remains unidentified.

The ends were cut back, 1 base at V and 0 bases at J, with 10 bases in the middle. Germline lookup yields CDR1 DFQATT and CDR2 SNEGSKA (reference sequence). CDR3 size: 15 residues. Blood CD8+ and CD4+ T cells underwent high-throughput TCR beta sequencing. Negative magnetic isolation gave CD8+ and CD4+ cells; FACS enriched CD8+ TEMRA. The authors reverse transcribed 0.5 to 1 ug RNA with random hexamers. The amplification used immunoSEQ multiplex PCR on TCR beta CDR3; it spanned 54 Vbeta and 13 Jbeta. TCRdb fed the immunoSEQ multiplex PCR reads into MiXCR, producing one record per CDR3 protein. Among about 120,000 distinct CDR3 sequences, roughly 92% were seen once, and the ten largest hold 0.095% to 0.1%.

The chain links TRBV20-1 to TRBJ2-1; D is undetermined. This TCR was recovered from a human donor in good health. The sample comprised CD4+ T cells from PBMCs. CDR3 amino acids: CSARALKGSYNEQFF. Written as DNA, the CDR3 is TGCAGTGCTAGAGCCCTAAAAGGCTCCTACAATGAGCAGTTCTTC.